This T cell receptor beta chain was sequenced in a study of PD-L1 blockade in urothelial cancer. The protocol was immunoSEQ multiplex PCR, while the TCRdb copy is restricted to in-frame clones and leaves out a portion. This repertoire shows approximately 45,000 clones, around 86% found once; its top ten account for 1.5% to 2%. The CDR3 consists of 14 residues. V was cut by 4 bases and J by 6 bases, with 13 bases left in between. Germline lookup yields CDR1 MNHNY and CDR2 SVGAGI (reference sequence). This clone was observed once. Noted time point: pretreatment peripheral blood. Disease in patients was locally advanced or metastatic urothelial carcinoma. Patients each gave 1 to 8 samples, pretreatment and on-treatment.

The TCR sequence derives from a man between 50 and 59 years old with urothelial cancer. The J gene is TRBJ2-4, the V gene TRBV6-6; no definite D call. The source material was PBMCs, sampled around atezolizumab (anti-PD-L1) treatment. The CDR3 DNA sequence: TGTGCCAGCAGTTCCGTGGCAGGTCTAAACATTCAGTACTTC. Its translation: CASSSVAGLNIQYF.